These T cell receptor beta chains were read from a single sample in a study of cytotoxic CD8 clonotypes in ibrutinib-treated CLL. Sequenced by immunoSEQ multiplex PCR; TCRdb stores in-frame clones only, minus some. The repertoire includes more than 60,000 clones, less than 85% of them detected once, and less than 45% sits in the top ten. Material: PBMCs, obtained after 24 months of ibrutinib treatment. These receptors originate from a human donor with chronic lymphocytic leukemia. Each CDR3 is given without its conserved first and last residue.

j_gene | len | v_gene | CDR3aa
TRBJ1-2 | 12 | TRBV5-1 | ASSLDSTTTGYT
TRBJ2-7 | 13 | TRBV19 | ASSIARLGNYEQY
TRBJ1-3 | 13 | TRBV29-1 | SVDMGQNSGNTIY
TRBJ2-1 | 20 | TRBV9 | ASSPTTSTTSGGLWSYNEQF
TRBJ1-4 | 13 | TRBV28 | ASSKSSGGREKLF
TRBJ2-3 | 8 | TRBV10-3 | ATRGNTQY
TRBJ2-7 | 16 | TRBV15 | ATSREASGSFGAYEQY
TRBJ2-5 | 12 | TRBV11-2 | ASSWDSYSSGQY
TRBJ1-2 | 13 | TRBV5-1 | ASSPQAPRNYGYT
TRBJ2-7 | 10 | TRBV29-1 | SVGTGTYEQY
TRBJ2-7 | 11 | TRBV2 | ASSDYMGYEQY
TRBJ2-1 | 11 | TRBV11-1 | ASSPSRHNEQF
TRBJ2-7 | 13 | TRBV28 | ASSPRLARVAEQY
TRBJ2-3 | 11 | TRBV11-3 | ASSLKNTDTQY
TRBJ2-1 | 13 | TRBV9 | ASSISGSSYNEQF
TRBJ2-2 | 12 | TRBV15 | ATSDRGSAGELF
TRBJ2-7 | 13 | TRBV10-2 | ASSLTSGPTYEQY
TRBJ2-3 | 13 | TRBV10-3 | AISEGISGMGPQY
TRBJ1-4 | 13 | TRBV18 | ASSRAPAPNEKLF
TRBJ2-2 | 12 | TRBV11-3 | ASSLDQDTGELF
TRBJ2-5 | 15 | TRBV18 | ASSPPTSGSRGETQY
TRBJ1-3 | 13 | TRBV7-6 | ASSLAGGSGNTIY
TRBJ2-6 | 15 | TRBV28 | ASEEARGRSGANVLT
TRBJ2-2 | 13 | TRBV29-1 | SVEEGQANTGELF
TRBJ2-3 | 13 | TRBV5-4 | ASSPRQGPTDTQY
TRBJ2-7 | 11 | TRBV5-5 | ASRFPAGNEQY
TRBJ1-1 | 10 | TRBV29-1 | SVGHLETEAF
TRBJ1-5 | 15 | TRBV15 | ATSRDSRQGSNQPQH
TRBJ2-7 | 14 | TRBV28 | ASSSWFGDRSYEQY
TRBJ2-5 | 15 | TRBV2 | ASSEAAGTSGMETQY
TRBJ2-1 | 12 | TRBV29-1 | SVEGTSGSNEQF
TRBJ2-7 | 12 | TRBV5-1 | ASSLAQGRYEQY
TRBJ2-7 | 13 | TRBV18 | ASSPLPPGLYEQY
TRBJ1-3 | 12 | TRBV30 | AWSVTASGNTIY
TRBJ1-1 | 11 | TRBV30 | AWSNEQGAKAF
TRBJ1-4 | 14 | TRBV18 | ASSPLPEATNEKLF
TRBJ1-1 | 11 | TRBV19 | ASSKPPGAEAF
TRBJ2-1 | 15 | TRBV5-6 | ASSLYLDRGRINEQF
TRBJ2-5 | 13 | TRBV5-6 | ASSLGLANQETQY
TRBJ2-7 | 16 | TRBV19 | ASSMEPRLAVSSYEQY